This TCR beta chain came from a study of tumor-infiltrating lymphocytes in primary liver carcinoma (dated by TCRdb to 2017 to 2019). General notes on the study: Between late 2015 and 2016, 4 or 5 patients in China with histopathologically diagnosed primary liver carcinoma had surgical resection. Of the five patients (three men and two women, aged 30 to 69 years), four had hepatocellular carcinoma and one had combined HCC and intrahepatic cholangiocarcinoma. The five patients had tumors of stage T1-T3 N0M0, with maximum diameters ranging from about 4.2 to 10 cm. Each sample produced roughly 3.5 to 7.13 million productive TCRbeta reads, and read depth showed no significant difference between tissue types. TCRbeta repertoire sequencing, expression microarrays and whole-exome sequencing were combined in the study across five regions of each liver tumor, with adjacent normal tissue and blood also included. A total of roughly 35 specimens from 5 patients, comprising roughly 25 tumor regions, 5 adjacent noncancerous liver tissues and 5 peripheral blood samples, were covered by TCRbeta repertoire sequencing. Technical replicate repertoires showed high reproducibility, with mean shared-clone rates around 0.9 and correlation coefficients above 0.95.

Using a constant-region primer and ProtoScript II reverse transcriptase, TCRbeta-specific cDNA was reverse-transcribed from approximately 500 ng total RNA. TCRbeta libraries were built with three nested multiplex PCR rounds, a slightly modified ARM-PCR procedure. The first two PCR rounds used multiplex TRBV1-TRBV30 forward primers with a Cbeta reverse primer, each for 10 cycles. A final 25-cycle PCR with Deep VentR polymerase added sample barcodes and Illumina adapters. Before sequencing, amplicons of 200-500 bp were purified from gel using a QIAquick gel extraction kit. The TCRbeta amplicons were sequenced with 250-bp paired-end reads on an Illumina HiSeq 2500. For the original study's pipeline: Quality trimming of reads was performed with Trimmomatic v0.33, and paired reads were merged with FLASH v1.2.11 so that full CDR3 sequences could be recovered. V, D and J germline segments were assigned to the rearranged TCRbeta sequences by MiGEC v1.2.1b. VDJtools v1.0.0 computed clonotype statistics and Shannon-Wiener diversity indices. Except for diversity analysis, only the 250 most abundant clonotypes of each sample were used in subsequent analyses to reduce sampling bias. The public reads were quality trimmed at Q25 with fastp and then assembled into clones with MiXCR by TCRdb, keeping productive beta chains. Merged by CDR3 protein, the rows form single entries marked with the most common genes and DNA. It is TCRdb's table, rather than the study itself, that gives the V and J calls and clone size. In this sample the table shows just over 300,000 distinct CDR3 sequences, almost 60% of which occur a single time. 15% to 20% of the sample goes to the ten largest clones.

RNA from unsorted whole blood was extracted with TRIzol reagent, and germline DNA was obtained with the DNeasy Blood & Tissue kit. Patients had chronic HBV infection and were treatment-naive at sampling. Around 4 milliliters of peripheral blood were collected into K2EDTA tubes before surgery. Study-wide conclusions, independent of this receptor: Compared with blood, tumors had a significantly larger share of the repertoire taken up by the top 250 clones (p = 0.039). Because sequencing covered only the TCR beta chain and unpaired alpha chains were not captured, true repertoire diversity is likely underestimated. Bulk unsorted samples precluded comparing CD4+ and CD8+ T cell repertoires. Repertoire overlap was higher between tumor regions (mean about 36%) than tumor-adjacent (around 17%) or tumor-blood (approximately 14%) pairs, consistent with antigen-driven expansion. Only 4 to 6 patients were included in the study, and the authors note that the findings should be validated in a larger study.

Its CDR3 holds 15 amino acids, cysteine through phenylalanine. Just the 45-base CDR3 DNA is kept, in frame starting at base 1. CDR1 and CDR2 (SGHNT, YENEEA) derive from the germline V gene. As for this clonotype: Its target antigen remains unknown. The junction does not match germline at one end; this may be a read error.

Sequencing was performed on peripheral blood. The V and J genes are TRBV11-3 and TRBJ2-1; TRBD2 aligns with 8 central bases. This sequence originates from a woman in her twenties or thirties with primary liver carcinoma and hepatitis B virus infection. DNA sequence: TGTACCAGCAGCGCCGGGACTTGCGGGAGGTCGGGGCAGTTCTTC. Its protein is CTSSAGTCGRSGQFF.